This T cell receptor (beta chain) was sequenced during a study of T cell changes during pregnancy in multiple sclerosis. Measured with immunoSEQ multiplex PCR; TCRdb has only the in-frame clones, and not every one. The data show around 56,000 clones, roughly 92% seen once. Germline CDR1 is ENHRY and CDR2 is SYGVKD. The CDR3 has 15 residues. V shed 11 bases, J shed 4 bases, and the junction held 12 bases outside the gene matches. Sequences were derived from peripheral blood, sampled in the third trimester of pregnancy. This sequence originates from a female donor in good health, enrolled as a control in a pregnancy study. The chain has TRBV10-3 and TRBJ2-3; 10 positions agree with TRBD2. CDR3 nucleotide sequence: TGTGCCTCCCGACAACTAGCGGGGAGCTCAGATACGCAGTATTTT. This encodes CASRQLAGSSDTQYF.